This entry is about one T cell receptor (beta chain). The data were produced by immunoSEQ multiplex PCR, yet TCRdb's version contains in-frame clones alone and is incomplete. Of 95,000 to 130,000 clones detected, around four fifths appear once; the ten largest clones hold roughly 2.4%. This sample was included in a study of blood T cell repertoires in COVID-19. CDR1 and CDR2 from the germline V gene are SGHAT and FQNNGV. There are 15 residues in the CDR3. The V and J ends lost 5 bases and 0 bases respectively, with 10 bases between them. Input material: peripheral blood. This rearrangement joins TRBV11-2 to TRBJ1-4, with a tentative D call TRBD1 (5 bases). This TCR came from a man aged 25 to 45 with acute or convalescent COVID-19. CDR3 amino acids: CASSPRQPTNEKLFF. DNA for the CDR3: TGTGCCAGCAGCCCACGACAGCCAACTAATGAAAAACTGTTTTTT. Full variable domain (remainder filled in from reference TRBV11-2 and TRBJ1-4): EAGVAQSPRYKIIEKRQSVAFWCNPISGHATLYWYQQILGQGPKLLIQFQNNGVVDDSQLPKDRFSAERLKGVDSTLKIQPAKLEDSAVYLCASSPRQPTNEKLFFGSGTQLSVL.